Listed below are T cell receptor beta chains from one sample, sequenced in a study of cytomegalovirus exposure and HLA in healthy donors. Generated by immunoSEQ multiplex PCR, the TCRdb table keeps only in-frame clones and is missing some. The repertoire holds about 150,000 clones, 75% to 90% seen once, with over 5% in the top ten. Specimen: PBMCs. Receptors were obtained from a woman younger than 45 in good health and CMV-seropositive. Each CDR3 is given with its conserved first and last residue. Fields, in order: clone size, V gene, J gene, D gene, CDR3 protein, CDR3 DNA. The D gene is left open where the match is weak. Clone size is not always given. Where it is, it says once, few, many or a class for expanded clones.

clone_size: -; v_call: TRBV6-1; j_call: TRBJ2-7; d_call: -; cdr3_aa: CASSEALPREQYF; cdr3_nt: TGTGCCAGCAGTGAAGCGCTTCCGAGGGAGCAGTACTTC
clone_size: -; v_call: TRBV18; j_call: TRBJ1-2; d_call: TRBD1; cdr3_aa: CASSPGQDAYGYTF; cdr3_nt: TGTGCCAGCTCACCGGGACAGGATGCCTATGGCTACACCTTC
clone_size: -; v_call: TRBV5-1; j_call: TRBJ1-1; d_call: TRBD1; cdr3_aa: CASSLMTGVNTEAFF; cdr3_nt: TGCGCCAGCAGCTTGATGACAGGGGTCAACACTGAAGCTTTCTTT
clone_size: -; v_call: TRBV28; j_call: TRBJ1-2; d_call: TRBD1; cdr3_aa: CASSLGTWQGGYGYTF; cdr3_nt: TGTGCCAGCAGTTTAGGGACCTGGCAGGGGGGCTATGGCTACACCTTC
clone_size: -; v_call: TRBV5-8; j_call: TRBJ2-3; d_call: TRBD1; cdr3_aa: CASSPGQARSTDTQYF; cdr3_nt: TGTGCCAGCAGCCCCGGACAGGCCAGATCCACAGATACGCAGTATTTT
clone_size: -; v_call: TRBV6-5; j_call: TRBJ1-3; d_call: -; cdr3_aa: CASSLGGTIYF; cdr3_nt: TGTGCCAGCAGTTTGGGAGGCACCATATATTTT
clone_size: -; v_call: TRBV4-1; j_call: TRBJ2-6; d_call: -; cdr3_aa: CASSQVSGYGANVLTF; cdr3_nt: TGCGCCAGCAGCCAAGTATCAGGCTATGGGGCCAACGTCCTGACTTTC
clone_size: -; v_call: TRBV18; j_call: TRBJ2-5; d_call: TRBD1; cdr3_aa: CASSRSRDRGYSETQYF; cdr3_nt: TGTGCCAGCTCACGGTCCCGGGACAGGGGGTATAGCGAGACCCAGTACTTC
clone_size: -; v_call: TRBV9; j_call: TRBJ2-7; d_call: TRBD1; cdr3_aa: CASSVGRGSYEQYF; cdr3_nt: TGTGCCAGCAGCGTAGGCAGGGGGAGCTACGAGCAGTACTTC
clone_size: -; v_call: TRBV9; j_call: TRBJ2-1; d_call: TRBD2; cdr3_aa: CASSVAPGGGLYNEQFF; cdr3_nt: TGTGCCAGCAGCGTAGCCCCTGGCGGGGGACTCTACAATGAGCAGTTCTTC
clone_size: once; v_call: TRBV7-2; j_call: TRBJ2-1; d_call: -; cdr3_aa: CASGLYNEQFF; cdr3_nt: TGTGCCAGCGGACTTTACAATGAGCAGTTCTTC
clone_size: -; v_call: TRBV5-6; j_call: TRBJ2-7; d_call: -; cdr3_aa: CASSLQVTVGSYEQYF; cdr3_nt: TGTGCCAGCAGCTTACAAGTTACAGTGGGTTCCTACGAGCAGTACTTC
clone_size: -; v_call: TRBV5-1; j_call: TRBJ1-6; d_call: TRBD1; cdr3_aa: CASSLATGGENSPLHF; cdr3_nt: TGCGCCAGCAGCTTGGCGACAGGGGGGGAGAATTCACCCCTCCACTTT
clone_size: -; v_call: TRBV27; j_call: TRBJ2-7; d_call: TRBD1; cdr3_aa: CASSLGAGGYEQYF; cdr3_nt: TGTGCCAGCAGTTTGGGGGCAGGGGGTTACGAGCAGTACTTC
clone_size: -; v_call: TRBV5-1; j_call: TRBJ2-7; d_call: TRBD1; cdr3_aa: CASSIRDRADEQYF; cdr3_nt: TGCGCCAGCAGCATACGGGACAGGGCGGACGAGCAGTACTTC
clone_size: -; v_call: TRBV15; j_call: TRBJ2-1; d_call: TRBD2; cdr3_aa: CATSRRPGTSHNEQFF; cdr3_nt: TGTGCCACCAGCAGGAGGCCCGGGACTAGCCATAATGAGCAGTTCTTC
clone_size: -; v_call: TRBV2; j_call: TRBJ2-7; d_call: TRBD2; cdr3_aa: CASTALGLAVEGTYEQYF; cdr3_nt: TGTGCCAGCACCGCCCTGGGACTAGCGGTGGAGGGGACCTACGAGCAGTACTTC
clone_size: -; v_call: TRBV6-6; j_call: TRBJ2-1; d_call: -; cdr3_aa: CATTGPYNEQFF; cdr3_nt: TGTGCCACTACAGGACCTTACAATGAGCAGTTCTTC
clone_size: -; v_call: TRBV13; j_call: TRBJ2-7; d_call: TRBD2; cdr3_aa: CASSSPGTSGYEQYF; cdr3_nt: TGTGCCAGCAGCAGCCCCGGGACTAGCGGTTACGAGCAGTACTTC
clone_size: -; v_call: TRBV9; j_call: TRBJ2-3; d_call: TRBD1; cdr3_aa: CASSGRQGPDTQYF; cdr3_nt: TGTGCCAGCAGCGGCCGACAGGGGCCAGATACGCAGTATTTT
clone_size: -; v_call: TRBV5-6; j_call: TRBJ1-4; d_call: -; cdr3_aa: CASSLDGRGAEKLFF; cdr3_nt: TGTGCCAGCAGCTTGGACGGCCGGGGGGCTGAAAAACTGTTTTTT
clone_size: -; v_call: TRBV7-2; j_call: TRBJ2-1; d_call: TRBD2; cdr3_aa: CASSIRPGLPNYNEQFF; cdr3_nt: TGTGCCAGCAGCATAAGGCCGGGACTACCTAACTACAATGAGCAGTTCTTC
clone_size: -; v_call: TRBV6-4; j_call: TRBJ1-1; d_call: -; cdr3_aa: CASSDGGENTEAFF; cdr3_nt: TGTGCCAGCAGTGACGGGGGGGAGAACACTGAAGCTTTCTTT
clone_size: -; v_call: TRBV28; j_call: TRBJ1-6; d_call: TRBD1; cdr3_aa: CASSLEQGVNSPLHF; cdr3_nt: TGTGCCAGCAGTTTGGAGCAGGGGGTCAATTCACCCCTCCACTTT
clone_size: -; v_call: TRBV2; j_call: TRBJ1-1; d_call: -; cdr3_aa: CASTGRVGRVRAFF; cdr3_nt: TGTGCCAGCACCGGCCGGGTGGGGCGCGTACGAGCTTTCTTT
clone_size: -; v_call: TRBV19; j_call: TRBJ1-5; d_call: -; cdr3_aa: CASSGTGLYSNQPQHF; cdr3_nt: TGTGCCAGTAGTGGTACAGGTCTCTATAGCAATCAGCCCCAGCATTTT
clone_size: -; v_call: TRBV2; j_call: TRBJ1-4; d_call: TRBD1; cdr3_aa: CASSAGTGSNEKLFF; cdr3_nt: TGTGCCAGCAGTGCCGGGACAGGATCAAACGAAAAACTGTTTTTT
clone_size: once; v_call: TRBV5-4; j_call: TRBJ2-6; d_call: -; cdr3_aa: CASSLPSGSGANVLTF; cdr3_nt: TGTGCCAGCAGCTTACCGAGCGGCTCTGGGGCCAACGTCCTGACTTTC
clone_size: -; v_call: TRBV6-6; j_call: TRBJ1-3; d_call: TRBD1; cdr3_aa: CASSRQGAGNTIYF; cdr3_nt: TGTGCCAGCAGTAGACAGGGGGCGGGAAACACCATATATTTT